Below, 8 T cell receptor beta chains from the same sample are listed, as sequenced in a study of T cells in Graves' hyperthyroidism and ophthalmopathy. Researchers took RNA transcripts and amplified the TCR beta CDR3 regions from them. The HTBI primer set served for first-round RT-PCR of the TCR CDR3. TCRdb passed the multiplex PCR reads through MiXCR, listing each CDR3 protein once. This table holds under 350,000 distinct CDR3 sequences, 18% found once. Sequencing was done on a sample of blood. The receptors were gathered from a woman between 45 and 65 years old with Graves' hyperthyroidism.

This rearrangement joins TRBV6-6 to TRBJ2-7, with 9 nucleotides matching TRBD1. Trimming cost V 0 bases and J 4 bases; bases outside gene matches: 1. In germline, CDR1 is MNHNY, CDR2 SVGAGI (reference sequence). The CDR3 is made up of 14 amino acids. The DNA of the CDR3 is TGTGCCAGCAGTTACTCGGGACAGGGATACGAGCAGTACTTC. Amino acid sequence: CASSYSGQGYEQYF.

This clonotype was found many times. V usage is TRBV3-1 and J usage is TRBJ2-5; D call uncertain. Germline CDR1 reads LGHDT; CDR2 reads YNNKEL (reference sequence). This CDR3 contains 15 residues. V was trimmed by 0 bases and J by 3 bases, leaving 11 bases between them. CDR3 region: CASSQDFVRKETQYF. CDR3 in DNA: TGTGCCAGCAGCCAAGATTTTGTGAGGAAAGAGACCCAGTACTTC.

This clonotype was detected a few times. The chain links TRBV27 to TRBJ1-1; 7 bases align to TRBD1. This CDR3 spans 15 amino acids. Germline values: CDR1 MNHEY, CDR2 SMNVEV (reference sequence). V was clipped by 2 bases and J by 0 bases; unmatched bases: 3. The CDR3 region is CASSLRGQLNTEAFF. CDR3 nucleotides: TGTGCCAGCAGTTTAAGGGGACAGCTGAACACTGAAGCTTTCTTT.

This clonotype has at least ten counts. The V and J genes are TRBV2 and TRBJ1-1; no definite D call. This CDR3 comprises 13 residues. CDR1 and CDR2 from the germline V gene are SNHLY and FYNNEI. V shed 4 bases and J shed 1 base, with 7 bases lying between them. DNA of the CDR3: TGTGCCAGCAGTGCGGTGGAGAACACTGAAGCTTTCTTT. Translating gives CASSAVENTEAFF.

There are a few counts of this clonotype. This chain uses TRBV5-5 with TRBJ2-6; no clear D. V lost 3 bases and J 0 bases, leaving 7 bases between the germline ends. The CDR3 covers 15 residues. Germline CDR1 SGHKS, CDR2 YYEKEE (reference sequence). CDR3 amino acids: CASSSSDSGANVLTF. CDR3 coding DNA: TGTGCCAGCAGCTCAAGTGACTCTGGGGCCAACGTCCTGACTTTC.

The sample holds a few counts of this clonotype. The CDR3 sequence is CATSDGRGLQETQYF. The CDR3 DNA sequence: TGTGCCACCAGTGATGGCAGGGGGCTGCAAGAGACCCAGTACTTC. The J gene is TRBJ2-5, the V gene TRBV24-1, with 8 positions matching TRBD1. The CDR3 covers 15 residues. Germline values: CDR1 KGHDR, CDR2 SFDVKD. V lost 3 bases, J lost 2 bases, and 4 bases stayed unmatched.

The gene calls are TRBV4-1 and TRBJ1-1; 9 nucleotides line up with TRBD1. CDR3 length: 15 residues. Germline assignment: CDR1 MGHRA and CDR2 YSYEKL. V gave up 3 bases and J gave up 5 bases; unmatched junction bases: 7. The CDR3: CASSHRQGDKTEAFF. Here the CDR3 DNA reads TGCGCCAGCAGCCACCGACAGGGGGACAAAACTGAAGCTTTCTTT.

This clonotype was seen repeatedly, ten times or more. J is TRBJ1-4 and V is TRBV2, with 10 bases identical to TRBD1. The CDR3 extends over 14 amino acids. Germline assignment: CDR1 SNHLY and CDR2 FYNNEI. Trimming took 4 bases from V and 8 from J; bases not matched to a gene: 4. The CDR3 nucleotides read TGTGCCAGCAGTGGGGACAGGGGAAACGAAAAACTGTTTTTT. It translates to CASSGDRGNEKLFF.